The 21 T cell receptor beta chains below all came from one sample that was sequenced in a study of shared clonotypes between healthy human individuals. Clones were sequenced by immunoSEQ multiplex PCR, and TCRdb holds only the in-frame ones, with some missing. The sample includes over a million clones, around 95% of them seen just once. The sample was naive CD4+ T cells sorted from blood. Sample subset: CD45RA+ positively selected. These receptors were taken from a man aged 25-45 years in good health.

The chain has TRBV14 and TRBJ2-7; D is perhaps TRBD1 (5 bases). Trimming shortened V by 1 base and J by 0 bases, and 10 bases separated the two germline ends. The CDR3 runs to 15 residues. Germline V gene sequence: CDR1 SGHDN, CDR2 FVKESK. The DNA for the CDR3 is TGTGCCAGCAGCCAAGGTGCCAGGGCCTCCTACGAGCAGTACTTC. Translating gives CASSQGARASYEQYF.

Note on this clone: Other DNA sequences in the sample encode the same CDR3. The gene calls are TRBV18 and TRBJ2-7, with a weak D call TRBD1 (5 bases). Germline V gives CDR1 KGHSH, CDR2 LQKENI. The CDR3 runs to 13 residues. The ends were cut back, 0 bases at V and 4 bases at J, with 7 bases in the middle. The CDR3 here is CASSPPQGYEQYF. The CDR3 DNA follows: TGTGCCAGCTCACCACCTCAGGGATACGAGCAGTACTTC.

This chain uses TRBV30 with TRBJ1-4; the D is unclear. CDR1 and CDR2 from the germline V gene are GTSNPN and SVGIG (reference sequence). V lost 0 bases and J lost 8, with 7 bases in between. The CDR3 sequence is 12 residues long. The CDR3 is CAWSVGEEKLFF. CDR3 coding DNA: TGTGCCTGGAGTGTGGGAGAGGAAAAACTGTTTTTT.

The chain has TRBV6-5 and TRBJ2-7; 12 positions agree with TRBD1. Germline CDR1 is MNHEY and CDR2 is SVGAGI. Trimming removed 2 bases from V and 7 bases from J; junction bases left unmatched: 6. The CDR3 has 15 amino acids. The DNA of the CDR3 is TGTGCCAGCAGTTACCGGGACAGGGGGCTTGGAGAGCAGTACTTC. Its protein is CASSYRDRGLGEQYF.

Remarks on this clone: The same CDR3 also results from other DNA sequences found in this sample. The chain links TRBV5-5 to TRBJ2-1; 10 bases fit TRBD2. V shed 0 bases, J shed 3 bases, and the junction held 3 bases outside the gene matches. In germline, CDR1 is SGHKS, CDR2 YYEKEE (reference sequence). The CDR3 spans 16 residues. The CDR3 sequence: CASSLGASGSYNEQFF. The CDR3 DNA reads as TGTGCCAGCAGCTTGGGGGCTAGCGGGAGCTACAATGAGCAGTTCTTC. The whole variable domain, filled in from reference TRBV5-5 and TRBJ2-1, reads DAGVTQSPTHLIKTRGQQVTLRCSPISGHKSVSWYQQVLGQGPQFIFQYYEKEERGRGNFPDRFSARQFPNYSSELNVNALLLGDSALYLCASSLGASGSYNEQFFGPGTRLTVL.

J is TRBJ2-5 and V is TRBV5-1, with TRBD1 as a possible D gene (6 bases). CDR1 and CDR2 from the germline V gene are SGHRS and YFSETQ. The CDR3 has 20 residues. The V end was cut by 4 bases, the J end by 1 base, with 29 bases between. CDR3 residues: CASSLRMQGIMGLSQETQYF. The CDR3 DNA follows: TGCGCCAGCAGCCTACGTATGCAGGGGATCATGGGTTTGAGCCAAGAGACCCAGTACTTC.

This chain joins TRBV10-1 and TRBJ2-7, with 8 bases identical to TRBD2. Germline CDR1 reads WNHNN; CDR2 reads SYGVQD (reference sequence). The CDR3 has 16 residues. V dropped 3 bases and J dropped 4; count of bases not matched to a gene: 11. CDR3 residues: CASSDPRGGAGYEQYF. The CDR3 region has the DNA TGCGCCAGCAGTGATCCCCGGGGGGGGGCAGGGTACGAGCAGTACTTC.

The CDR3 bases are TGCGCCAGCATCCCCGGGAGCTCCTACAATGAGCAGTTCTTC. Its protein product is CASIPGSSYNEQFF. The chain uses TRBV5-1 and TRBJ2-1; a weak D match, TRBD2 (6 bases). Germline V lookup: CDR1 SGHRS, CDR2 YFSETQ. This CDR3 contains 14 residues. Trimming pared 6 bases from V and 0 bases from J, leaving 10 bases between.

The rearrangement uses TRBV4-3 and TRBJ2-1; 14 bases line up with TRBD2. The germline V gene encodes CDR1 LGHNA and CDR2 YSLEER. The CDR3 is 16 residues long. The ends lost 3 bases at V and 9 bases at J; junction bases unmatched: 7. The CDR3 nucleotides read TGCGCCAGCAGCCACCCCGGGACTAGCGGGAGAGGTGAGCAGTTCTTC. This codes for CASSHPGTSGRGEQFF.

CDR3 residues: CASSIAYPGATDTQYF. DNA for the CDR3: TGTGCCAGTAGTATCGCTTATCCGGGGGCCACAGATACGCAGTATTTT. The gene calls are TRBV19 and TRBJ2-3; the D gene could be TRBD1 or TRBD2 (6 bases each). The CDR3 has 16 amino acids. Deletions cut 3 bases from V and 2 bases from J, with 15 bases between. The germline V gene encodes CDR1 LNHDA and CDR2 SQIVND (reference sequence).

Worth noting for this clone: At one end the junction does not follow the germline gene, possibly because of a read error. J is TRBJ2-2 and V is TRBV7-7; D perhaps matches TRBD1 (6 bases). This CDR3 is 14 amino acids long. The germline CDR1 and CDR2 sequences are SSHAT and FNYEAQ (reference sequence). Written as DNA, the CDR3 is TGTGCTAGCAGCACGACAGGGAACACCGGGGAGCTGTTTTTT. Protein: CASSTTGNTGELFF.

The chain joins TRBV11-3 to TRBJ2-7; D not resolved. Germline V lookup: CDR1 SGHNT, CDR2 YENEEA. This CDR3 has 12 amino acids. V was cut by 5 bases and J by 3 bases, with 8 bases left in between. Here the CDR3 reads CASSPDGYEQYF. CDR3 sequence (DNA): TGTGCCAGCAGCCCCGACGGCTACGAGCAGTACTTC.

The chain uses TRBV28 and TRBJ2-7; D tentatively reads TRBD1 or TRBD2 (5 bases each). Trimming took off 8 bases at V and 0 bases at J, with 17 bases between the two ends. Germline V gene sequence: CDR1 MDHEN, CDR2 SYDVKM. This CDR3 is built from 15 residues. The CDR3 sequence is CASRDRGKSSYEQYF. The DNA for the CDR3 is TGTGCCAGCCGTGACCGGGGCAAAAGCTCCTACGAGCAGTACTTC.

J is TRBJ1-1 and V is TRBV10-3; 8 bases fit TRBD1. The germline V gene has CDR1 ENHRY and CDR2 SYGVKD. The J segment lost 9 bases and the V segment lost 2 bases, leaving 11 bases of the junction unmatched. CDR3 size: 15 residues. The CDR3 sequence: CAISETGTGGTKAFF. Written as DNA, the CDR3 is TGTGCCATCAGTGAGACCGGGACAGGTGGCACGAAAGCTTTCTTT.

The V and J genes are TRBV5-5 and TRBJ1-5; TRBD1 is a possible D gene (6 bases). CDR3 length equals 14 residues. V lost 0 bases to trimming and J lost 6 bases, with 10 bases between them. Germline loops: CDR1 SGHKS, CDR2 YYEKEE (reference sequence). CDR3 residues: CASSLDRAVQPQHF. Written as DNA, the CDR3 is TGTGCCAGCAGCTTGGACAGGGCAGTTCAGCCCCAGCATTTT.

This clone was counted once. The rearrangement joins TRBV5-6 to TRBJ1-2, with D maybe TRBD1 (6 bases). The CDR3 runs to 14 residues. Germline assignment: CDR1 SGHDT and CDR2 YYEEEE. The ends were cut back, 1 base at V and 5 bases at J, with 12 bases in the middle. CDR3 loop: CASSLSQGRYGYTF. DNA of the CDR3: TGTGCCAGCAGCTTGTCGCAGGGGCGATATGGCTACACCTTC.

The chain combines TRBV9 with TRBJ2-7, with 7 positions matching TRBD2. Trimming took 0 bases from V and 2 from J; bases not matched to a gene: 14. Germline CDR1 SGDLS, CDR2 YYNGEE. This CDR3 comprises 18 residues. For the CDR3, the DNA is TGTGCCAGCAGCGTAGAACCTAGCGGACTAACCAAGACCTACGAGCAGTACTTC. It translates to CASSVEPSGLTKTYEQYF.

This sequence joins TRBV4-1 and TRBJ2-3; 10 bases are a match to TRBD2. V lost 1 base, J lost 5 bases, and 6 bases stayed unmatched. CDR3 length: 16 amino acids. The germline gives CDR1 MGHRA, CDR2 YSYEKL. The CDR3 spells CASSQAPAGGIDTQYF. The CDR3 coding sequence is TGCGCCAGCAGCCAAGCTCCAGCGGGAGGGATAGATACGCAGTATTTT.

On this clone: Within the sample, other DNA sequences also encode this same CDR3. J is TRBJ1-1 and V is TRBV9; D unresolved. Germline values: CDR1 SGDLS, CDR2 YYNGEE. V lost 0 bases, J lost 0 bases, and 3 bases lay in between. The CDR3 extends over 13 amino acids. The CDR3 DNA sequence: TGTGCCAGCAGCGTAGGTATGAACACTGAAGCTTTCTTT. Translation: CASSVGMNTEAFF.

CDR3 bases: TGTGCCAGCAGCGCGGACTTTAGCACAGATACGCAGTATTTT. Translated: CASSADFSTDTQYF. The chain has TRBV11-2 and TRBJ2-3, with D possibly being TRBD2 (5 bases). This CDR3 contains 14 residues. V was pared by 5 bases and J by 0 bases, with 9 bases between. The germline V gene encodes CDR1 SGHAT and CDR2 FQNNGV.

A single count supports this clone. CDR3: CASRPGLYGYTF. The CDR3 nucleotides read TGTGCCAGCAGACCTGGACTATATGGCTACACCTTC. The chain carries TRBV28 and TRBJ1-2; D uncertain. The CDR3 extends over 12 amino acids. The germline V gene encodes CDR1 MDHEN and CDR2 SYDVKM. Trimming pared 6 bases from V and 5 bases from J, leaving 10 bases between.